These 25 T cell receptor beta chains were sequenced from one sample in a study of blood T cell repertoires in COVID-19. Assay: immunoSEQ multiplex PCR; the TCRdb copy retains only in-frame clones and omits some. The table records a few hundred thousand clones, 65% to 85% of them present only once. Input material: peripheral blood. Source of these receptors: a woman aged 45 to 65 with acute or convalescent COVID-19.

The chain joins TRBV12-3 or TRBV12-4 to TRBJ1-5; D ambiguous. This CDR3 contains 13 residues. The ends were cut back, 3 bases at V and 7 bases at J, with 10 bases in the middle. Here the CDR3 reads CASSLAGGQPQHF. The CDR3 DNA follows: TGTGCCAGCAGTTTGGCGGGTGGGCAGCCCCAGCATTTT.

Concerning this clone itself: The germline gene is not matched at one end of the junction; a read error may be the cause. Other DNA sequences in this specimen translate into the identical CDR3. The J gene is TRBJ1-5, the V gene TRBV6-6; no clear D. Germline assignment: CDR1 MNHNY and CDR2 SVGAGI (reference sequence). The CDR3 loop spans 15 amino acids. This CDR3 is CASSQEGESNQPQHF. CDR3 sequence (DNA): TGTGCCAGCAGTCAGGAGGGAGAGAGCAATCAACCCCAGCATTTT.

The chain couples TRBV27 to TRBJ1-6; D remains unclear. Per germline, CDR1 MNHEY and CDR2 SMNVEV (reference sequence). The CDR3 is 12 amino acids. The V end lost 6 bases, the J end lost 7 bases, and 7 bases lay between the germline ends. The CDR3 sequence: CASSRRNSPLHF. The CDR3 DNA sequence: TGTGCCAGCAGCCGGCGGAATTCACCCCTCCACTTT.

V gene TRBV30 combines with J gene TRBJ1-1, with D unresolved. This CDR3 has 12 amino acids. Germline V gene sequence: CDR1 GTSNPN, CDR2 SVGIG (reference sequence). V lost 3 bases to trimming and J lost 7 bases, with 12 bases between them. CDR3 in amino acids: CAWRPAAIEAFF. The CDR3 bases are TGTGCCTGGAGACCCGCGGCTATTGAAGCTTTCTTT.

This clone was detected a few times. The same CDR3 also results from other DNA sequences found in this sample. V and J are TRBV6-5 and TRBJ1-1; the match to TRBD1 covers 8 bases. V lost 6 bases and J lost 4; bases outside the gene matches: 4. Germline V lookup: CDR1 MNHEY, CDR2 SVGAGI. The CDR3 runs to 13 residues. The CDR3 sequence: CASSLDRGTEAFF. In DNA form, the CDR3 reads TGTGCCAGCAGCCTTGACAGGGGCACTGAAGCTTTCTTT.

This rearrangement joins TRBV30 to TRBJ2-2, with TRBD2 as a possible D gene (6 bases). Germline values: CDR1 GTSNPN, CDR2 SVGIG (reference sequence). Trimming took 3 bases from V and 0 from J, leaving 11 bases between them. The CDR3 spans 15 residues. The CDR3 region is CAWRGLATNTGELFF. DNA of the CDR3: TGTGCCTGGAGAGGGCTAGCGACGAACACCGGGGAGCTGTTTTTT.

The chain links TRBV11-1 to TRBJ1-5; the match to TRBD1 covers 7 bases. Trimming at V came to 8 bases and at J to 1 base, leaving 2 bases not matched to a gene. CDR3 length: 13 residues. Germline V CDR1 and CDR2: SGHAT, FQDESV (reference sequence). CDR3: CASATGSNQPQHF. The CDR3 nucleotides are TGTGCCAGCGCGACAGGGAGCAATCAGCCCCAGCATTTT.

The V call is TRBV6-5, the J call TRBJ2-7; the match to TRBD1 covers 7 bases. The CDR3 has 14 amino acids. CDR1 MNHEY and CDR2 SVGAGI come from the germline V gene. V gave up 5 bases and J gave up 7 bases; unmatched junction bases: 11. This chain's CDR3 is CASSTGDIVREQYV. CDR3 bases: TGTGCCAGCAGTACAGGGGACATCGTACGGGAGCAGTACGTC.

J is TRBJ2-6 and V is TRBV5-6; D might be TRBD1 (6 bases). The V end lost 4 bases, the J end lost 2 bases, and 10 bases lay between the germline ends. This CDR3 is 15 amino acids long. Germline CDR1 and CDR2: SGHDT and YYEEEE. The CDR3 reads CASSMDRPGANVLTF. The CDR3 DNA sequence: TGTGCCAGCAGCATGGACAGACCTGGGGCCAACGTCCTGACTTTC.

The genes are TRBV7-2 and TRBJ2-7; D perhaps matches TRBD2 (5 bases). Germline CDR1 reads SGHTA; CDR2 reads FQGNSA. Trimming pared 1 base from V and 0 bases from J, leaving 7 bases between. The CDR3 runs to 14 residues. The CDR3 is CASSLGRSSYEQYF. For the CDR3, the DNA is TGTGCCAGCAGCTTAGGGAGGAGCTCCTACGAGCAGTACTTC.

As for this clone: Other DNA sequences in the sample encode the same CDR3. The chain carries TRBV2 and TRBJ1-2, with D unresolved. This CDR3 spans 12 amino acids. V lost 8 bases to trimming and J lost 8 bases, with 15 bases between them. Germline V lookup: CDR1 SNHLY, CDR2 FYNNEI. The CDR3: CASGPLQGGYTF. The CDR3 DNA reads TGTGCCAGCGGGCCGCTCCAAGGAGGCTACACCTTC.

This sequence joins TRBV21-1 and TRBJ2-1; the tabulated D call, TRBD2, remains unverified against the DNA. TRBV21-1 is tagged as a pseudogene. The CDR3 loop spans 19 amino acids. CDR3 residues: CASSVSWTSGGRNYNEQFF. The CDR3 DNA follows: TGTGCCAGCAGCGTCTCCTGGACTAGCGGGGGGAGAAACTACAATGAGCAGTTCTTC.

This clone was observed a single time. The V gene is TRBV7-3, the J gene TRBJ2-5, with D perhaps TRBD2 (5 bases). With 2 bases removed from V and 4 bases from J, the gap between germline ends came to 11 bases. The CDR3 sequence is 14 residues long. Germline V CDR1 and CDR2: SGHTA, FQGTGA. The CDR3 sequence: CASSLGEYGETQYF. In nucleotides, the CDR3 is TGTGCCAGCAGCTTAGGGGAGTACGGAGAGACCCAGTACTTC.

V gene TRBV5-1 combines with J gene TRBJ1-4, with 7 bases matching TRBD1. J lost 6 bases, V lost 4 bases, and 12 bases had no gene match. The CDR3 totals 16 residues. Germline-derived CDR1 and CDR2 are SGHRS and YFSETQ. The chain's CDR3 is CASSRQVGTVDEKLFF. DNA for the CDR3: TGCGCCAGCAGCCGGCAAGTGGGGACAGTCGATGAAAAACTGTTTTTT.

This chain joins TRBV7-2 and TRBJ2-3, with D possibly TRBD2 on 5 matching bases. There are 15 residues in the CDR3. Germline lookup yields CDR1 SGHTA and CDR2 FQGNSA. V was trimmed by 3 bases and J by 3 bases, leaving 13 bases between them. The DNA of the CDR3 is TGTGCCAGCAGCTTGGCGGGCCGAGGAACAGATACGCAGTATTTT. Translating gives CASSLAGRGTDTQYF. The variable domain in full, with the rest retrieved from reference TRBV7-2 and TRBJ2-3, is GAGVSQSPSNKVTEKGKDVELRCDPISGHTALYWYRQSLGQGLEFLIYFQGNSAPDKSGLPSDRFSAERTGGSVSTLTIQRTQQEDSAVYLCASSLAGRGTDTQYFGPGTRLTVL.

V is TRBV7-2 and J is TRBJ2-2; D not resolved. This CDR3 contains 14 residues. V shed 2 bases and J shed 4 bases, with 8 bases lying between them. The V gene's germline CDR1 is SGHTA and CDR2 FQGNSA. As DNA, the CDR3 is TGTGCCAGCAGCTTACTAGTCCTCACCGGGGAGCTGTTTTTT. It is translated as CASSLLVLTGELFF.

The chain combines TRBV7-2 with TRBJ1-5; D is undetermined. The V end was cut by 4 bases, the J end by 1 base, with 17 bases between. Looked up from germline, CDR1 is SGHTA and CDR2 is FQGNSA. The CDR3 spans 17 residues. The CDR3 DNA reads TGTGCCAGCAGCTCCCTTCGAGAATTGAGAAGCAATCAGCCCCAGCATTTT. Amino acid sequence: CASSSLRELRSNQPQHF.

The chain joins TRBV3-1 (or the pseudogene TRBV3-2) to TRBJ2-3; 7 bases match TRBD2. CDR3 length equals 16 residues. The trim removed 2 bases at V and 4 bases at J, leaving 9 bases unmatched. The germline gives CDR1 LGHDT, CDR2 YNNKEL (reference sequence). The CDR3 spells CASSQFSGGRPDTQYF. The CDR3 nucleotides are TGTGCCAGCAGCCAATTCTCGGGGGGACGTCCAGATACGCAGTATTTT.

This chain connects TRBV12-5 to TRBJ2-1; unclear D gene. The CDR3 covers 15 residues. Trimming stripped 2 bases from V and 4 bases from J, with 12 bases between. Germline V gene lookup returns CDR1 LGHNT and CDR2 FRNRAP. In DNA, the CDR3 is TGTGCTAGTGGTTTGCCCCCCGCCGAGTACAATGAGCAGTTCTTC. Translated: CASGLPPAEYNEQFF.

The chain carries TRBV27 and TRBJ1-4; D might be TRBD1 (6 bases). CDR1 and CDR2 from the germline V gene are MNHEY and SMNVEV (reference sequence). V was cut by 5 bases and J by 5 bases, with 12 bases left in between. There are 14 residues in the CDR3. The CDR3 nucleotides read TGTGCCAGCAGTCTAGTGAGGGGGAATGAAAAACTGTTTTTT. This codes for CASSLVRGNEKLFF.

The CDR3 is CASSQDSEETQYF. The CDR3 coding sequence is TGTGCCAGCAGCCAGGACTCTGAGGAGACCCAGTACTTC. The genes are TRBV7-3 and TRBJ2-5; perhaps TRBD2 as D (5 bases). V lost 5 bases to trimming and J lost 5 bases, with 12 bases between them. The germline V gene encodes CDR1 SGHTA and CDR2 FQGTGA. CDR3 length: 13 residues.

This clone was observed once. The chain joins TRBV28 to TRBJ1-2; D remains ambiguous. Per the germline V gene, CDR1 is MDHEN and CDR2 is SYDVKM. This CDR3 region has 15 residues. V was shortened by 4 bases and J by 9 bases, with 21 bases between the two germline ends. The CDR3 DNA reads as TGTGCCAGCAGTTCAGTGCCGGGATCCACGGTCAGCTACACCTTC. Its protein is CASSSVPGSTVSYTF.

The V gene is TRBV6-5, the J gene TRBJ2-7; TRBD2 matches 13 bases. The CDR3 spans 15 residues. The J segment lost 6 bases and the V segment lost 6 bases, leaving 8 bases of the junction unmatched. Germline V lookup: CDR1 MNHEY, CDR2 SVGAGI. CDR3 sequence: CASSPGLAGVSEQYF. CDR3 bases: TGTGCCAGCAGCCCCGGACTAGCGGGAGTGTCCGAGCAGTACTTC.

This clone was observed a handful of times. The gene calls are TRBV30 and TRBJ1-5, with 12 bases matching TRBD1. Germline V gives CDR1 GTSNPN, CDR2 SVGIG (reference sequence). Trimming at V came to 4 bases and at J to 0 bases, leaving 7 bases not matched to a gene. The CDR3 consists of 17 residues. The DNA for the CDR3 is TGTGCCTGGACGGCCGGGACAGGGGGCTATAGCAATCAGCCCCAGCATTTT. Translating it yields CAWTAGTGGYSNQPQHF.

The rearrangement joins TRBV7-9 to TRBJ1-2, with a weak D call TRBD1 (5 bases). V lost 6 bases and J lost 4, with 15 bases in between. The CDR3 extends over 14 amino acids. Germline CDR1 reads SEHNR; CDR2 reads FQNEAQ (reference sequence). The CDR3 nucleotides read TGTGCCAGCAGTTCCGACAGAAACTCCTATGGCTACACCTTC. Residues: CASSSDRNSYGYTF.